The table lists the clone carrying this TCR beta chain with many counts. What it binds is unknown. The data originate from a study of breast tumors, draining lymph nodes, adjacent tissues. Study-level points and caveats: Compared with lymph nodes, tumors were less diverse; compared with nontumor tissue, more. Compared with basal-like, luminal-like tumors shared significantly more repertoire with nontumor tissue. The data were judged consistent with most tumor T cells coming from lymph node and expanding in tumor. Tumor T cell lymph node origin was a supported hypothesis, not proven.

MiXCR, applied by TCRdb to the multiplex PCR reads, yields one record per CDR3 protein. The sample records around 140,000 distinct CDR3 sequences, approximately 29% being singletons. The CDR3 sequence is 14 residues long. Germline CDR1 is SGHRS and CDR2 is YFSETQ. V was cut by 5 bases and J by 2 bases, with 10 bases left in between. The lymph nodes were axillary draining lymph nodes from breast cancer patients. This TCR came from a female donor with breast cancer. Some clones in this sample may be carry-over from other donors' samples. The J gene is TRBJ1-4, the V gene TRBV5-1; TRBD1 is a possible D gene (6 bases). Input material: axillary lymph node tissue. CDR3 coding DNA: TGCGCCAGCAGAACAGGGTGGACTAATGAAAAACTGTTTTTT. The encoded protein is CASRTGWTNEKLFF.